The source of this T cell receptor beta chain is a study of blood T cell repertoires in COVID-19 (dated by TCRdb to between 2020 and 2021). Describing the broader study: The collaborator samples originated in the United States, Italy and Spain and spanned the acute and convalescent phases of COVID-19. Nearly every sample came with metadata listing a de-identified subject ID, COVID-19 status, age in years and sex. HLA class I and class II types, where available, came from metadata supplied by the sample provider rather than from assay-based typing. The material from the prospective study consisted of cDNA or gDNA derived from T cells, B-cell-depleted T cells, or PBMCs. The dataset comprised deeply sampled blood TCRbeta repertoires from subjects exposed to, actively infected with, or recovered from COVID-19. A freely available public database, intended as a resource for researchers studying the immune response to SARS-CoV-2, is where the repertoires were released. The samples were drawn from the first 160 participants of the ongoing ImmuneRACE study and from 950 to 1,500 subjects provided by 6 global collaborators.

In the prospective study, participants were roughly 18 to 90 years old, resided in approximately 22 geographic areas of the United States, and were enrolled through a virtual design. In the prospective study, cohorts were assigned on the basis of participant-reported clinical history obtained from a screening survey and a study questionnaire. ImmuneRACE Cohort 3 recovered participants were defined by two consecutive negative NP/OP PCR tests, healthcare professional clearance, or symptom resolution. Mobile phlebotomists in the prospective study collected whole blood, serum and a nasopharyngeal or oropharyngeal swab from every participant. Participants in the prospective study had the option to provide additional blood draws and questionnaires over an approximately two-month period. Before DNA extraction, blood samples from the prospective study were shipped at room temperature or frozen. Broader findings and caveats from the paper: Clinical and demographic metadata were provided uncurated, with the amount varying by source and participant.

At the junction V is shortened by 0 bases and J by 5 bases, with 10 bases in between. The CDR3 starts with the cysteine, ends with the phenylalanine, and has 15 residues. The retained sequence is limited to the CDR3, 45 bases, with the frame set at the first base. The germline V gene (reference sequence) supplies CDR1 LGHDT and CDR2 YNNKEL. TCRbeta CDR3 regions were amplified from genomic DNA by means of the immunoSEQ Assay, a bias-controlled multiplex PCR. In the source study's methods: The number of nucleated cells in each sample was estimated by amplification of reference gene primers within the assay. To quantify the absolute abundance of each unique TCRbeta CDR3 rearrangement, sequence reads were collapsed and filtered. For each sample, productive Simpson clonality was calculated as the square root of Simpson's diversity index over productive rearrangements. TCRdb holds this immuneACCESS table with in-frame rearrangements only. Some clones are missing; in checked studies, unresolved V genes explain under half, and the rest has no known cause. D and trimming were read from the DNA, whereas the V and J calls and clone size are those reported in that table. Counted in this sample were 200,000 to 250,000 clones; 82% of them appeared once. The biggest ten clones account for about 3.7% of the sample.

Concerning this clone: This receptor's antigen is unknown. One base away there is no much larger clone; base qualities are not given.

The chain employs TRBV3-1 (or the pseudogene TRBV3-2) and TRBJ1-4; TRBD1 is perhaps the D gene, given 5 matching bases. This sequence originates from an older woman who had recovered from COVID-19. Sequenced input: PBMCs or T cells enriched from blood (not recorded which). The DNA reads as follows: TGTGCCAGCAGCCAAGAAGGGACTGGGAATGAAAAACTGTTTTTT. This translates into CASSQEGTGNEKLFF.